This T cell receptor (beta chain) was documented in a study of T cells in Graves' hyperthyroidism and ophthalmopathy. Germline loops: CDR1 KGHDR, CDR2 SFDVKD. The junction had 3 bases not matched to a gene; V was cut back by 9 bases and J by 7 bases. This CDR3 spans 13 amino acids. From RNA transcripts, TCR beta CDR3 regions were amplified. In the first-round RT-PCR of the TCR CDR3, the HTBI primer set was used. TCRdb processed the multiplex PCR reads anew with MiXCR; each CDR3 protein has one entry. The table records 50,000 to 60,000 distinct CDR3 sequences, about 49% of them present only once. The study excluded patients with uncontrolled infection, other autoimmune disease, pregnancy or lactation. This clonotype rates as medium-sized.

The source material was blood. The clonotype was recovered from a woman in her twenties or thirties with Graves' ophthalmopathy. The rearrangement joins TRBV24-1 to TRBJ2-1; the match to TRBD2 covers 12 bases. This CDR3 reads CATGLAGGNEQFF. The DNA for the CDR3 is TGTGCCACCGGTCTAGCGGGAGGGAATGAGCAGTTCTTC.